This T cell receptor beta chain was identified in a study of cytomegalovirus exposure and HLA in healthy donors. Broader study findings: Most TCR sequences were uncommon, yet certain public TCRs appeared in many donors.

On this clone: Its antigen is unknown.

PCR involved 60 Vbeta and 13 Jbeta primers. Here immunoSEQ multiplex PCR was the method, and the copy in TCRdb shows in-frame clones only, minus some. Here the sample spans 150,000 to 180,000 clones, roughly 80% being singletons. Unmatched junction bases numbered 11, after V lost 5 bases and J lost 10 bases. This CDR3 comprises 15 residues. Per the germline V gene, CDR1 is SGHAT and CDR2 is FQNNGV. The clonotype originates from a young man in good health and CMV-seropositive. The chain links TRBV11-2 to TRBJ1-6; 7 nucleotides agree with TRBD1. Specimen: PBMCs. This chain's CDR3 is CASSPGTASGSPLHF. The CDR3 nucleotides read TGTGCCAGCAGCCCGGGGACAGCGAGCGGATCACCCCTCCACTTT.